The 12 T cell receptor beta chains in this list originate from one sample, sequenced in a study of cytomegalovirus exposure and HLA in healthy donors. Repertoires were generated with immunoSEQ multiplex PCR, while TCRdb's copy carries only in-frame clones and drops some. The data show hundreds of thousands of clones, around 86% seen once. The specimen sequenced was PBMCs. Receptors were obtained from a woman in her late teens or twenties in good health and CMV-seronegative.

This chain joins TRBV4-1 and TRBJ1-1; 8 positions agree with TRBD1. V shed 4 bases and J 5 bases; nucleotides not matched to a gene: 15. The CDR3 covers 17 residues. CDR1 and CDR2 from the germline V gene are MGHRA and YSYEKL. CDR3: CASSLRFRGQVKTEAFF. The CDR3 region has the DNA TGCGCCAGCAGCCTTCGGTTTCGGGGACAGGTTAAGACTGAAGCTTTCTTT.

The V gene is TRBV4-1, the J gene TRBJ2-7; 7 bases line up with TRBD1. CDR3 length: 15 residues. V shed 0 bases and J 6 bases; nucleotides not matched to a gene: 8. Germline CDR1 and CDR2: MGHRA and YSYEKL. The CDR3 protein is CASSQDLTGVTEQYF. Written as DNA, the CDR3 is TGCGCCAGCAGCCAAGATCTAACAGGGGTTACCGAGCAGTACTTC.

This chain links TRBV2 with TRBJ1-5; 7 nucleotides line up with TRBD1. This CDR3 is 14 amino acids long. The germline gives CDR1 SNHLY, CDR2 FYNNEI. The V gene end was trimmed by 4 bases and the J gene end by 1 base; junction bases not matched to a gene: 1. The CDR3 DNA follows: TGTGCCAGCAGTGGACAGGGAAGCAATCAGCCCCAGCATTTT. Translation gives CASSGQGSNQPQHF.

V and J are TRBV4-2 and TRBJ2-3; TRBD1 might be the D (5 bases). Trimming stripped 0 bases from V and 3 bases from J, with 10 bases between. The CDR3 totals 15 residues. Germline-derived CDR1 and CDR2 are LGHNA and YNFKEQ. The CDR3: CASSQDQGRTDTQYF. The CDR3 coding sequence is TGTGCCAGCAGCCAAGATCAGGGAAGGACAGATACGCAGTATTTT.

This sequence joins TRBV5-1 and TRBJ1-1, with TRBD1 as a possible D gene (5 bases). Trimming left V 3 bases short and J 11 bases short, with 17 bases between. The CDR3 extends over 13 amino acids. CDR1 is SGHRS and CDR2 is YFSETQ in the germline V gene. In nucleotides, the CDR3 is TGCGCCAGCAGCTCTGGAACCCAGGGTCGTGCTTTCTTT. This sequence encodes CASSSGTQGRAFF.

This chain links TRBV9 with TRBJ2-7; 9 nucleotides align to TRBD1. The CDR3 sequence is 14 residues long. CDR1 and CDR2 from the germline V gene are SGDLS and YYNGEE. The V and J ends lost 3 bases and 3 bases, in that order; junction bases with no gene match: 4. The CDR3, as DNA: TGTGCCAGCAGCGCCGGGACAGGGTACTACGAGCAGTACTTC. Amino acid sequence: CASSAGTGYYEQYF. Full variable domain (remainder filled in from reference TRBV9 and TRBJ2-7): DSGVTQTPKHLITATGQRVTLRCSPRSGDLSVYWYQQSLDQGLQFLIQYYNGEERAKGNILERFSAQQFPDLHSELNLSSLELGDSALYFCASSAGTGYYEQYFGPGTRLTVT.

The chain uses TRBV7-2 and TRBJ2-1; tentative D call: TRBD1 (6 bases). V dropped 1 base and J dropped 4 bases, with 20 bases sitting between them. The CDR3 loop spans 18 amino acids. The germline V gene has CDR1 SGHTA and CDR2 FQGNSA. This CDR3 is CASSLGGLQGPSYNEQFF. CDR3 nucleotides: TGTGCCAGCAGCTTAGGGGGCTTGCAGGGGCCCTCTTACAATGAGCAGTTCTTC.

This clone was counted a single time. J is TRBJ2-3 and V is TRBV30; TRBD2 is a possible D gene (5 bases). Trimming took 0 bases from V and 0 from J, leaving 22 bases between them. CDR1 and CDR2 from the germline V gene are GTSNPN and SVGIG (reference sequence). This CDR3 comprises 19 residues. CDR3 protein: CAWSVLTVGELGSTDTQYF. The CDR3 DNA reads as TGTGCCTGGAGTGTACTTACGGTTGGGGAGTTGGGAAGCACAGATACGCAGTATTTT.

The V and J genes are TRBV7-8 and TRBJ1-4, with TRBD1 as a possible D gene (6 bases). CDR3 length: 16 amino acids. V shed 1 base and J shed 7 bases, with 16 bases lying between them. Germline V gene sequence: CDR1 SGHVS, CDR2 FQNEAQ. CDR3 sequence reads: CASSLVGGPGGEKLFF. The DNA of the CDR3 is TGTGCCAGCAGCTTAGTTGGGGGCCCGGGAGGTGAAAAACTGTTTTTT.

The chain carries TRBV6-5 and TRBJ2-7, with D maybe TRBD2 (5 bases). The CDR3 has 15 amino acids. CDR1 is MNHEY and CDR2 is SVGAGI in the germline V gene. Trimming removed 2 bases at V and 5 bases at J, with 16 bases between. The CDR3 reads CASSYQVGIQDEQYF. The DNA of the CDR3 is TGTGCCAGCAGTTACCAGGTCGGGATTCAGGACGAGCAGTACTTC.

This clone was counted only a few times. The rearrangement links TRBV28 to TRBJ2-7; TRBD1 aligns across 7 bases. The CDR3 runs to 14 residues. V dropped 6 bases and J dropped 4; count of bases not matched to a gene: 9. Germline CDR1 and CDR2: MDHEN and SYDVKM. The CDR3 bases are TGTGCCAGCAGCCCTAGACGACAGGGATACGAGCAGTACTTC. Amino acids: CASSPRRQGYEQYF.

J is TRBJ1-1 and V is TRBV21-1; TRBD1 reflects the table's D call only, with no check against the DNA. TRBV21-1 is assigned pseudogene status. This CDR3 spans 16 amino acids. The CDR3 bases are TGTGCCAGCAGCAAACGGGACAGACTCTTGAACACTGAAGCTTTCTTT. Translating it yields CASSKRDRLLNTEAFF.